This entry describes one T cell receptor beta chain. The antigen it recognizes is unknown. No qualities accompany the bases; no much larger clone lies one base away. TCRbeta CDR3 regions were amplified from genomic DNA using the immunoSEQ Assay, a bias-controlled multiplex PCR. In the authors' own workflow: The number of nucleated cells in each sample was estimated from the amplification of reference gene primers within the assay. To quantify the absolute abundance of each unique TCRbeta CDR3 rearrangement, sequence reads were collapsed and filtered. For each sample, productive Simpson clonality was calculated as the square root of Simpson's diversity index over productive rearrangements. TCRdb stores this immuneACCESS table with in-frame sequences only. Part of the clones is absent; in the studies checked, under half of the shortfall reflects unresolved V genes, and no reason is known for the rest. V and J calls and clone size are copied from that table; D and trimming were computed from the DNA. This sample is represented by about 35,000 clones; roughly 86% of them were singletons. About two fifths of the sample is in the top ten clones.

The CDR3, from cysteine to phenylalanine, totals 13 residues. Just CDR3 DNA is preserved here, 39 bases in frame from base 1. The germline V gene (reference sequence) specifies LNHDA as CDR1 and SQIVND as CDR2. The junction shows trimming of 3 bases on V and 4 bases on J, and the gene matches do not reach 1 base of it. Collaborating institutions collected whole blood in K2EDTA tubes following their own protocols. For TCRbeta analysis, collaborators shipped samples as frozen whole blood, isolated PBMCs, or DNA extracted from either of those sample types. The sample is drawn from a study of blood T cell repertoires in COVID-19 (dated by TCRdb to about 2020). Background on the whole study: Samples covering the acute and convalescent phases of COVID-19 were provided by collaborators in the United States, Italy and Spain. Samples came from the ongoing ImmuneRACE study (first 160 participants) plus 1,254 subjects from 6 global collaborators. The dataset comprised deeply sampled blood TCRbeta repertoires from subjects exposed to, actively infected with, or recovered from COVID-19. Where available, HLA class I and class II types were obtained from metadata supplied by the sample provider rather than from assay-based typing. The material from the prospective study consisted of cDNA or gDNA derived from T cells, B-cell-depleted T cells, or PBMCs. The repertoires were released in a freely available public database meant as a resource for research on the immune response to SARS-CoV-2. The sample metadata nearly always contained a de-identified subject ID, COVID-19 status, age in years and sex. Results the study describes overall, beyond this receptor: How much clinical and demographic metadata was included differed by source and by participant, and the metadata was provided uncurated.

The chain is assembled from TRBV19 and TRBJ2-3, with TRBD2 identical over 7 junction bases. The source material was peripheral blood. This receptor was obtained from an elderly man with active or convalescent COVID-19. The CDR3 reads as follows: CASSMGGSDTQYF. The bases read TGTGCCAGTAGTATGGGGGGGTCAGATACGCAGTATTTT.